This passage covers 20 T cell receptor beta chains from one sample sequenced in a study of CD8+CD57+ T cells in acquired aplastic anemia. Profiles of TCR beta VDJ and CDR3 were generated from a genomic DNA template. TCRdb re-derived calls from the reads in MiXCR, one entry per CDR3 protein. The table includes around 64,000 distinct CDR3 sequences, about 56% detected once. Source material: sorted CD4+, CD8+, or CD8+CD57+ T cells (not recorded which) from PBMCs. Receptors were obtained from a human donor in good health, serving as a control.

This CDR3 is CAISPNNQPQYF. CDR3 nucleotides: TGTGCCATCAGCCCTAACAATCAGCCCCAGTACTTC. The chain employs TRBV10-3 and TRBJ2-5; D gene ambiguous. V was trimmed by 6 bases and J by 9 bases, leaving 14 bases between them. Germline CDR1 and CDR2: ENHRY and SYGVKD. The CDR3 length is 12 residues.

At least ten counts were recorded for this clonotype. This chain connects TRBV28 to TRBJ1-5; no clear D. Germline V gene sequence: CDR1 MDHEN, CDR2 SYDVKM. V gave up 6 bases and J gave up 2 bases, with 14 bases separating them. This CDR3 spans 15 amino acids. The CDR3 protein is CASRDGSSGNQPQHF. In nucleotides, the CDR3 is TGTGCCAGCAGGGACGGGTCGTCAGGCAATCAGCCCCAGCATTTT.

CDR3 sequence (DNA): TGTGCCAGCACGCTAGGTACCCACGAGCAGTACTTC. This sequence encodes CASTLGTHEQYF. V usage is TRBV7-2 and J usage is TRBJ2-7; D is ambiguous. Trimming removed 7 bases from V and 5 bases from J, with 12 bases in between. Germline CDR1 SGHTA, CDR2 FQGNSA. The CDR3 length is 12 residues.

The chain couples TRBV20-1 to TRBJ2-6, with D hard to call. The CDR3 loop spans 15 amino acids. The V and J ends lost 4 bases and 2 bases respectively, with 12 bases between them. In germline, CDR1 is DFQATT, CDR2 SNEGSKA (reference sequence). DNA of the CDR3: TGCAGTGCTACCCCGTCGGGTACTGGGGCCAACGTCCTGACTTTC. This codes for CSATPSGTGANVLTF.

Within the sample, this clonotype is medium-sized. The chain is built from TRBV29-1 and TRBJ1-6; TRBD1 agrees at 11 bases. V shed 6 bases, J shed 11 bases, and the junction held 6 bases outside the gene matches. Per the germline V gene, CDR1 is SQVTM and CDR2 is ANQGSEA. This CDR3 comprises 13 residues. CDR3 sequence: CSVWTGGRTPLHF. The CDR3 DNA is TGCAGCGTGTGGACAGGGGGCAGAACACCCCTCCACTTT.

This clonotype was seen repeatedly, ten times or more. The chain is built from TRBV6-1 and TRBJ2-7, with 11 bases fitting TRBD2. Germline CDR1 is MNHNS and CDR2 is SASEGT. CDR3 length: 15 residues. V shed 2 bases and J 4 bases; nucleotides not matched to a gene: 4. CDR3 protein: CASSETSGSRYEQYF. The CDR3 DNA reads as TGTGCCAGCAGTGAAACTAGCGGGAGTAGATACGAGCAGTACTTC.

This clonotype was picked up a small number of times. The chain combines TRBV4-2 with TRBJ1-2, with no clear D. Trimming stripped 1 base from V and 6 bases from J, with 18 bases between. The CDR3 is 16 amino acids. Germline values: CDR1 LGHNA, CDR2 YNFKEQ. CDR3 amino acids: CASSQVDQAGNDGYTF. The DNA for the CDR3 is TGTGCCAGCAGCCAAGTCGACCAGGCGGGGAATGATGGCTACACCTTC.

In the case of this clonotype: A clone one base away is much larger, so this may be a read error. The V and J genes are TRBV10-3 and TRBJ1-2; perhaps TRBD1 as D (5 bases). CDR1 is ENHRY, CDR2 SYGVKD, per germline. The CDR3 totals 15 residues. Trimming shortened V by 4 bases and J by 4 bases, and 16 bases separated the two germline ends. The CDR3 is CAISGYRLPFYGYTF. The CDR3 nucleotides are TGTGCCATCAGTGGGTACAGGTTGCCGTTCTATGGCTACACCTTC.

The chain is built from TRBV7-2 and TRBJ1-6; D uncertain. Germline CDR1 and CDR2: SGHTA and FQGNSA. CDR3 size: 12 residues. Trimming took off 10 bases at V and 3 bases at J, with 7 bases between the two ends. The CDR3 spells CATWDYNSPLHF. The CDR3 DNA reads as TGTGCCACTTGGGACTATAATTCACCCCTCCACTTT. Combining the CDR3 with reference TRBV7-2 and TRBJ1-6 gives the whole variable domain GAGVSQSPSNKVTEKGKDVELRCDPISGHTALYWYRQSLGQGLEFLIYFQGNSAPDKSGLPSDRFSAERTGGSVSTLTIQRTQQEDSAVYLCATWDYNSPLHFGNGTRLTVT.

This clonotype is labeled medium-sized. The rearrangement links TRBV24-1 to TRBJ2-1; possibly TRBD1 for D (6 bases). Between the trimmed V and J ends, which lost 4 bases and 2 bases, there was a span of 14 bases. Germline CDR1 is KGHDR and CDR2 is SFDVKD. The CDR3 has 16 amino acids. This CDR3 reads CATSDVDRQTYNEQFF. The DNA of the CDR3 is TGTGCCACCAGTGACGTTGACAGGCAAACCTACAATGAGCAGTTCTTC.

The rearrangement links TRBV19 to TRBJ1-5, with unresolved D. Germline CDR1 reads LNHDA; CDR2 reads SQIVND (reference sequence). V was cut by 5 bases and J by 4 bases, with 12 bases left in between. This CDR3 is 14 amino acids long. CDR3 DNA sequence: TGTGCCAGTAGTTCTCGGACCATGAATCAGCCCCAGCATTTT. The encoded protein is CASSSRTMNQPQHF.

CDR3 in amino acids: CASSRTSTVNTEAFF. As DNA, the CDR3 is TGTGCCAGCAGTCGAACCTCGACAGTAAACACTGAAGCTTTCTTT. The chain has TRBV25-1 and TRBJ1-1; a weak D match, TRBD1 (5 bases). Trimming removed 5 bases from V and 2 bases from J, with 15 bases in between. There are 15 residues in the CDR3. From germline, CDR1 is MGHDK and CDR2 SYGVNS.

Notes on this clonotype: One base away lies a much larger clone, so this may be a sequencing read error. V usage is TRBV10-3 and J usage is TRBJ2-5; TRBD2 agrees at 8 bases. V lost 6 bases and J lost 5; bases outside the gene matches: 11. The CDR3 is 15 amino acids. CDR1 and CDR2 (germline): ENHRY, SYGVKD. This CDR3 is CAIRKSGSGAETQYF. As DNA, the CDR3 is TGTGCCATCAGAAAGAGCGGGAGTGGGGCGGAGACCCAGTACTTC.

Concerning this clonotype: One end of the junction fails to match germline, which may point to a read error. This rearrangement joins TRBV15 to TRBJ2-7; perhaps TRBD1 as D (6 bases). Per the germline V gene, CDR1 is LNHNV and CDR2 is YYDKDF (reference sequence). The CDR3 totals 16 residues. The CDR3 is CATSRTRDNRISERYF. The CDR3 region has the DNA TGTGCCACCAGCAGGACCCGGGACAACCGAATCTCCGAGCGGTACTTC.

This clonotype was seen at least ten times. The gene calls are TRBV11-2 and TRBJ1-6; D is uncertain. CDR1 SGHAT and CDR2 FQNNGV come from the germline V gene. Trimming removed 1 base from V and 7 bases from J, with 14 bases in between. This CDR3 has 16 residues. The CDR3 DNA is TGTGCCAGCAGCTTAGTTCGACCGGCAGGAAATTCACCCCTCCACTTT. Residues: CASSLVRPAGNSPLHF.

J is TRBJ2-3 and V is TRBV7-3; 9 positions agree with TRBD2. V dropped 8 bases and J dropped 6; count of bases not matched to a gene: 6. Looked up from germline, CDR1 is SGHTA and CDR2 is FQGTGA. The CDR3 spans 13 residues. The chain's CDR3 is CASPGLAPDTQYF. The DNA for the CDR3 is TGTGCCAGCCCGGGACTAGCACCGGATACGCAGTATTTT.

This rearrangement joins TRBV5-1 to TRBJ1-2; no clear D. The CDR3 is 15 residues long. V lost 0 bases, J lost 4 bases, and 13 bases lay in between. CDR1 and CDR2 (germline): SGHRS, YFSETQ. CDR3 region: CASSLGTAYGYGYTF. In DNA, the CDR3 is TGCGCCAGCAGCTTGGGCACAGCCTATGGCTATGGCTACACCTTC.

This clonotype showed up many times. DNA of the CDR3: TGTGCCAGCCTCCTGGGGAGGGGCCACTCTGGAAACACCATATATTTT. Translated, it gives CASLLGRGHSGNTIYF. The rearrangement links TRBV7-3 to TRBJ1-3, with a weak D call TRBD1 (5 bases). The CDR3 totals 16 residues. With 8 bases removed from V and 0 bases from J, the gap between germline ends came to 17 bases. Germline CDR1 and CDR2: SGHTA and FQGTGA.

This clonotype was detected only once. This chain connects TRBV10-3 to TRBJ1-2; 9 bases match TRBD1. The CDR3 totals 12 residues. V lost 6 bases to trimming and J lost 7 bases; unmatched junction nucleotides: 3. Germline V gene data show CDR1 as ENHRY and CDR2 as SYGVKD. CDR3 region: CAIRGQGGGYTF. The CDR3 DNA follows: TGTGCCATCAGGGGACAGGGCGGTGGCTACACCTTC.

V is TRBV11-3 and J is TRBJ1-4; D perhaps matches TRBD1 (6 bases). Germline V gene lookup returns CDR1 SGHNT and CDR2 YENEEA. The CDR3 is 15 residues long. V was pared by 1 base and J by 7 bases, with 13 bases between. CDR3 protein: CASSLGRGQVEKLFF. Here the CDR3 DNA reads TGTGCCAGCAGCTTAGGGCGGGGGCAGGTTGAAAAACTGTTTTTT.